Many counts were recorded for the clone carrying this T cell receptor beta chain. Its antigen is still unknown. Between the trimmed V and J ends, which lost 2 bases and 2 bases, there was a span of 10 bases. From germline, CDR1 is MNHEY and CDR2 SVGEGT. CDR3 size: 14 residues. This record belongs to a study of T-cell reconstitution after alpha-beta-depleted transplantation in children. Study results and limitations: At day 60, the high TCRbeta diversity found in some patients originated from recipient T cells and thymic progenitors that had survived.

Unique molecular identifiers featured in how the TCRbeta library was prepared. MiXCR, applied by TCRdb to the PCR reads, yields one record per CDR3 protein. Among 450,000 to 600,000 distinct CDR3 sequences listed, about 10% were seen once. The genes are TRBV6-2 or TRBV6-3 and TRBJ2-7; a weak D match, TRBD1 (5 bases). This specimen consisted of PBMCs, obtained before TCRalphabeta/CD19-depleted stem cell transplant. The source of this sequence is a child under 10 years old with inherited bone marrow failure, due to receive a stem cell transplant. The CDR3 sequence is CASSYDQGTYEQYF. CDR3 in DNA: TGTGCCAGCAGTTACGATCAGGGAACCTACGAGCAGTACTTC.